Sequencing of this TCR beta chain was carried out in a study of T-cell reconstitution after alpha-beta-depleted transplantation in children (dated by TCRdb to about 2016). A note on the overall study: Using TCR repertoire profiling, the study quantitatively followed how T-cell immune reconstitution unfolded in children after TCRalphabeta/CD19-depleted allogeneic hematopoietic cell transplantation.

Receptor amplification or capture employed PCR. TCRdb records Illumina HiSeq 2500 as the sequencer. To normalize quantification of the TCRbeta repertoire, the TCR libraries were built with molecular barcoding that relied on unique molecular identifiers. TCRdb cleaned the public reads at Q25 with fastp, built clones with MiXCR and kept in-frame beta chains. Rows are combined by CDR3 protein, so each entry shows the most common genes and DNA. In this sample the table shows about 540,000 distinct CDR3 sequences, 15% to 20% of which occur a single time. The top ten constitute approximately 3% of the sample. This clonotype showed up just a few times. Its antigen is not yet known. Per-nucleotide qualities are absent, and no much larger clonotype sits a single base away. The germline V gene (reference sequence) gives CDR1 as MNHEY and CDR2 as SMNVEV. From its cysteine to its phenylalanine, the CDR3 spans 14 amino acids. Left in the record is the CDR3 DNA by itself, 42 bases read in frame from the first base. V and J lose 3 bases and 4 bases, and a span of 11 bases separates them.

This sequence was found in a human donor who donated a stem cell graft to a child with acute lymphoblastic leukemia. The V and J segments used are TRBV27 and TRBJ2-3, with no confidently assigned D gene. The material was PBMCs from the stem cell graft donor, obtained from the stem cell graft. The nucleotide sequence reads as follows: TGTGCCAGCAGTTTCACTCAGGTGCCAGATACGCAGTATTTT. This codes for CASSFTQVPDTQYF.